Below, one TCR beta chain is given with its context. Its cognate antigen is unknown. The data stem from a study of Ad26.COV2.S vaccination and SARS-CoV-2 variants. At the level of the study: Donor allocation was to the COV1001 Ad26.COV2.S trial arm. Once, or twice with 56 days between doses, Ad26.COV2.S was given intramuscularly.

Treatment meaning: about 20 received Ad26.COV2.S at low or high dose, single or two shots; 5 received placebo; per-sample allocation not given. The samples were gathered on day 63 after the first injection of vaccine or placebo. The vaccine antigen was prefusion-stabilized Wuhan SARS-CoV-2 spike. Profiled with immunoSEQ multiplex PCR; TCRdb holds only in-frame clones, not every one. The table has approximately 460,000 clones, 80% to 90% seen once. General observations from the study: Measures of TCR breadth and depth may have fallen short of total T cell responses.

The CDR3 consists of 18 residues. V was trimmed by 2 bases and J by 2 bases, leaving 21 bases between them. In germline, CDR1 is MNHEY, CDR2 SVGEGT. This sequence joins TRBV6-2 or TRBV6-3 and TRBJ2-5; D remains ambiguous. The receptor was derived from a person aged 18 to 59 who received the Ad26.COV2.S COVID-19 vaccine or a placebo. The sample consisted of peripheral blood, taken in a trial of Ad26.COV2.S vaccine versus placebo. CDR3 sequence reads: CASSYPYEPDRIQETQYF. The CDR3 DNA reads TGTGCCAGCAGTTACCCGTACGAGCCAGACCGAATACAAGAGACCCAGTACTTC.